The 22 T cell receptor beta chains below come from one sample, sequenced in a study of blood T cell repertoires in COVID-19. The method was immunoSEQ multiplex PCR; TCRdb's version includes in-frame clones alone and lacks a portion of them. The sample has roughly 260,000 clones; around 90% are singletons. The sequencing sample was made of peripheral blood. Receptor source: a man between 60 and 75 years old who had recovered from COVID-19.

The rearrangement uses TRBV7-3 and TRBJ1-5; D not resolved. The CDR3 contains 14 residues. Germline CDR1 reads SGHTA; CDR2 reads FQGTGA. V was clipped by 2 bases and J by 7 bases, with 12 bases between them. CDR3 protein: CASSLGPGVQPQHF. CDR3 in DNA: TGTGCCAGCAGCTTAGGTCCGGGAGTGCAGCCCCAGCATTTT.

The V and J genes are TRBV25-1 and TRBJ2-7; tentatively, D is TRBD2 (6 bases). Germline lookup yields CDR1 MGHDK and CDR2 SYGVNS. The ends were cut back, 7 bases at V and 3 bases at J, with 10 bases in the middle. The CDR3 contains 12 residues. The CDR3 loop reads CASKGLYYEQYF. CDR3 nucleotides: TGTGCCAGCAAGGGACTTTACTACGAGCAGTACTTC.

The J gene is TRBJ1-6, the V gene TRBV5-1, with 7 bases identical to TRBD1. Trimming cost V 3 bases and J 7 bases; bases outside gene matches: 4. This CDR3 comprises 14 residues. Germline assignment: CDR1 SGHRS and CDR2 YFSETQ. CDR3 nucleotides: TGCGCCAGCAGCTGGGGCAGGGGGAATTCACCCCTCCACTTT. It specifies CASSWGRGNSPLHF.

The CDR3 DNA is TGCGCCAGCAGCTCGGGACTAGCGGGGGGGAATGAGCAGTTCTTC. Translation: CASSSGLAGGNEQFF. The chain is built from TRBV5-1 and TRBJ2-1; 16 positions agree with TRBD2. The ends lost 3 bases at V and 7 bases at J; junction bases unmatched: 1. Germline CDR1 reads SGHRS; CDR2 reads YFSETQ. There are 15 residues in the CDR3.

The chain is built from TRBV14 and TRBJ1-4; D not resolved. CDR3 size: 15 residues. The ends were cut back, 0 bases at V and 11 bases at J, with 16 bases in the middle. The germline CDR1 and CDR2 sequences are SGHDN and FVKESK. CDR3 protein: CASSQDMGRLNKLFF. The CDR3 nucleotides are TGTGCCAGCAGCCAAGATATGGGCAGATTAAACAAACTGTTTTTT.

V gene TRBV21-1 combines with J gene TRBJ1-2; TRBD1 is the table's D call, not checked against the DNA. TRBV21-1 constitutes a pseudogene. This CDR3 has 18 residues. The CDR3 spells CASSKGGIPGQGDFGYTF. The DNA for the CDR3 is TGTGCCAGCAGCAAAGGGGGAATTCCGGGACAGGGGGACTTTGGCTACACCTTC.

This clone was observed a single time. The chain joins TRBV24-1 to TRBJ2-1; unclear D gene. V gave up 0 bases and J gave up 0 bases, with 8 bases separating them. Germline-derived CDR1 and CDR2 are KGHDR and SFDVKD. This CDR3 has 16 residues. The CDR3 nucleotides are TGTGCCACCAGTGATTTGGCAGGCAACTCCTACAATGAGCAGTTCTTC. It translates to CATSDLAGNSYNEQFF.

This chain links TRBV5-1 with TRBJ2-3; weak D call: TRBD1 (6 bases). Trimming removed 4 bases from V and 6 bases from J, with 15 bases in between. Looked up from germline, CDR1 is SGHRS and CDR2 is YFSETQ. The CDR3 spans 14 residues. DNA for the CDR3: TGCGCCAGCAGCAGCGGACAGCCAAGTGATACGCAGTATTTT. It specifies CASSSGQPSDTQYF.

CDR3 nucleotide sequence: TGTGCCAGCAACAAGGACAGGGAGGCTTCTGGGGCCAACGTCCTGACTTTC. Protein product: CASNKDREASGANVLTF. V gene TRBV7-8 combines with J gene TRBJ2-6; 8 nucleotides match TRBD1. This CDR3 has 17 residues. Germline values: CDR1 SGHVS, CDR2 FQNEAQ. V lost 7 bases and J lost 1; bases outside the gene matches: 9.

This chain connects TRBV5-4 to TRBJ1-1, with 7 bases that match TRBD1. CDR1 is SGHNT, CDR2 YYREEE, per germline (reference sequence). The CDR3 is 15 amino acids. The ends lost 0 bases at V and 0 bases at J; junction bases unmatched: 2. The DNA of the CDR3 is TGTGCCAGCAGCTTGGGGGACAGCATGAACACTGAAGCTTTCTTT. This sequence encodes CASSLGDSMNTEAFF.

V usage is TRBV9 and J usage is TRBJ1-4, with D hard to call. Per the germline V gene, CDR1 is SGDLS and CDR2 is YYNGEE. The ends were cut back, 0 bases at V and 5 bases at J, with 14 bases in the middle. This CDR3 has 16 residues. The CDR3: CASSVGASSLNEKLFF. The CDR3 DNA reads TGTGCCAGCAGCGTAGGTGCCAGTTCCTTGAATGAAAAACTGTTTTTT.

In this sample, this clone turned up once. This sequence joins TRBV18 and TRBJ2-5; TRBD1 matches at 7 bases. J lost 4 bases, V lost 2 bases, and 7 bases had no gene match. This CDR3 is 15 amino acids long. Germline V gene data show CDR1 as KGHSH and CDR2 as LQKENI. This CDR3 is CASSPDNRDRETQYF. The CDR3 nucleotides read TGTGCCAGCTCACCAGATAACCGGGACAGAGAGACCCAGTACTTC. The full variable domain, completed using reference TRBV18 and TRBJ2-5, is NAGVMQNPRHLVRRRGQEARLRCSPMKGHSHVYWYRQLPEEGLKFMVYLQKENIIDESGMPKERFSAEFPKEGPSILRIQQVVRGDSAAYFCASSPDNRDRETQYFGPGTRLLVL.

V usage is TRBV9 and J usage is TRBJ1-1; D is unresolved. CDR3 length equals 15 residues. CDR1 and CDR2 (germline): SGDLS, YYNGEE. V lost 1 base to trimming and J lost 3 bases, with 13 bases between them. The DNA for the CDR3 is TGTGCCAGCAGCGTACCCGCCGATCGGGACACTGAAGCTTTCTTT. It yields the protein CASSVPADRDTEAFF.

This clone was seen a single time. The chain has TRBV5-5 and TRBJ2-7, with 9 bases lining up with TRBD1. In germline, CDR1 is SGHKS, CDR2 YYEKEE (reference sequence). The ends lost 0 bases at V and 5 bases at J; junction bases unmatched: 6. This CDR3 is built from 15 residues. The CDR3 nucleotides are TGTGCCAGCAGCTTGGAGGGACAGGGTTCGGACGAGCAGTACTTC. Its translation: CASSLEGQGSDEQYF.

DNA of the CDR3: TGTGCCAGCAGTTACACGACTCCTAACTATGGCTACACCTTC. This codes for CASSYTTPNYGYTF. The chain uses TRBV6-2 or TRBV6-3 and TRBJ1-2; unclear D gene. The CDR3 length is 14 residues. Germline CDR1 and CDR2: MNHEY and SVGEGT. V was trimmed by 2 bases and J by 0 bases, leaving 7 bases between them.

V usage is TRBV12-3 or TRBV12-4 and J usage is TRBJ2-2, with D tentatively TRBD1 (5 bases). This CDR3 is built from 12 residues. Trimming shortened V by 8 bases and J by 5 bases, and 9 bases separated the two germline ends. The CDR3 sequence is CASGRVTGELFF. CDR3 in DNA: TGTGCCAGCGGCAGGGTTACCGGGGAGCTGTTTTTT.

V gene TRBV5-4 combines with J gene TRBJ1-1; 7 nucleotides match TRBD1. V gave up 4 bases and J gave up 7 bases; unmatched junction bases: 13. Germline-derived CDR1 and CDR2 are SGHNT and YYREEE (reference sequence). The CDR3 totals 15 residues. The CDR3 nucleotides are TGTGCCAGCAGCCCGAGGGGGCTCAAGGGTGGTGAAGCTTTCTTT. It specifies CASSPRGLKGGEAFF.

The chain couples TRBV29-1 to TRBJ2-7; TRBD2 is a possible D gene (6 bases). CDR1 and CDR2 from the germline V gene are SQVTM and ANQGSEA. V shed 7 bases and J shed 5 bases, with 18 bases lying between them. CDR3 length equals 13 residues. CDR3 in DNA: TGCAGCGCAACCAACGGCGGGGCCGACGAGCAGTACTTC. Protein product: CSATNGGADEQYF.

The rearrangement uses TRBV2 and TRBJ1-1, with D perhaps matching TRBD1 (5 bases). Germline assignment: CDR1 SNHLY and CDR2 FYNNEI. The V end was cut by 5 bases, the J end by 4 bases, with 14 bases between. This CDR3 has 14 amino acids. This chain's CDR3 is CASSSRPGGTEAFF. CDR3 coding DNA: TGTGCCAGCAGTTCCCGACCCGGGGGCACTGAAGCTTTCTTT.

The chain links TRBV29-1 to TRBJ1-2, with 11 bases that match TRBD1. The CDR3 extends over 15 amino acids. Germline-derived CDR1 and CDR2 are SQVTM and ANQGSEA. V dropped 7 bases and J dropped 1; count of bases not matched to a gene: 8. The CDR3 sequence is CSDAGQGDFNYGYTF. CDR3 bases: TGCAGCGATGCGGGACAGGGGGACTTTAACTATGGCTACACCTTC.

This clone was recorded only once. The genes are TRBV13 and TRBJ2-7; 10 positions agree with TRBD2. The CDR3 runs to 16 residues. The germline gives CDR1 PRHDT, CDR2 FYEKMQ (reference sequence). V trimming: 3 bases; J trimming: 3 bases; junction bases outside the gene matches: 8. CDR3 protein: CASSLAGLAGVYEQYF. The CDR3, as DNA: TGTGCCAGCAGCTTGGCCGGGCTAGCGGGGGTCTACGAGCAGTACTTC.

This chain uses TRBV18 with TRBJ1-2, with 7 nucleotides matching TRBD1. Losses at the gene ends were 3 bases for V and 4 bases for J; bases not matched to a gene: 2. This CDR3 comprises 13 residues. Germline lookup yields CDR1 KGHSH and CDR2 LQKENI. CDR3 bases: TGTGCCAGCTCACCGAGGGGGCCCTATGGCTACACCTTC. It yields the protein CASSPRGPYGYTF.